Sequencing of this T cell receptor beta chain was carried out in a study of EBV T-cell therapy then PD-1 blockade in nasopharyngeal carcinoma. Comments on this clone: The antigen remains unidentified.

Treatment defined: AdE1-LMPpoly-expanded autologous EBV-specific T-cell therapy followed by anti-PD-1 nivolumab. V lost 0 bases to trimming and J lost 6 bases; unmatched junction nucleotides: 4. Germline CDR1 reads KGHSH; CDR2 reads LQKENI. The CDR3 contains 15 residues. Repertoires were generated with immunoSEQ multiplex PCR, while TCRdb's copy carries only in-frame clones and drops some. The table shows about 19,000 clones, with roughly 84% occurring only once. This sequence originates from a man aged 40-50 years with nasopharyngeal carcinoma. Sequencing was performed on CD8+ T cells from blood, taken at roughly day 35 from a patient whose treatment included autologous EBV-specific T cells and nivolumab. This rearrangement joins TRBV18 to TRBJ2-2; 7 bases map to TRBD2. The CDR3 reads CASSPPGGRSGELFF. The DNA for the CDR3 is TGTGCCAGCTCACCACCGGGGGGGAGATCCGGGGAGCTGTTTTTT.